This TCR beta chain was recorded in a study of a mutant IDH1 vaccine in newly diagnosed glioma. The overall study: During weeks 1, 3, 5, 7, 11, 15, 19 and 23, patients received eight vaccinations. Study results and limitations: Across multiple MHC alleles, approximately 93% of patients had vaccine-induced responses.

Trimming cost V 6 bases and J 6 bases, with 17 bases left between them. The CDR3 is 15 amino acids. Germline V gives CDR1 ENHRY, CDR2 SYGVKD. Clones were sequenced by immunoSEQ multiplex PCR, and TCRdb holds only the in-frame ones, with some missing. The data show 25,000 to 35,000 clones, with roughly 80% seen just once and less than 9.5% held by the top ten. Details on this clone: The antigen remains undetermined.

Time point described: week 23, last vaccination. Each dose of the vaccine consisted of 300 ug of mutant IDH1 20-mer peptide, with topical imiquimod. The source was PBMCs, collected from a glioma patient whose treatment included an IDH1 peptide vaccine. J is TRBJ1-4 and V is TRBV10-3; TRBD1 might be the D (5 bases). This clonotype was obtained from a woman under 30 with glioma. The CDR3 bases are TGTGCCATCAGGGGAGCGACGGGGGGGGATGAAAAACTGTTTTTT. Its translation is CAIRGATGGDEKLFF.